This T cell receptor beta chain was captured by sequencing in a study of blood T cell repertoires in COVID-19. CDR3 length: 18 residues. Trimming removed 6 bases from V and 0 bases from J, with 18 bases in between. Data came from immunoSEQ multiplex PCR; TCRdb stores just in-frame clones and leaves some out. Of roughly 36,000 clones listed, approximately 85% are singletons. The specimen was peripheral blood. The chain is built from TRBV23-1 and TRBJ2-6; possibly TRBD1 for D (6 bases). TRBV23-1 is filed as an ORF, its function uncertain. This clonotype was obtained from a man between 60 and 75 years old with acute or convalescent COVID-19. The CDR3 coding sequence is TGCGCCAGCAGGCTCCCGGGACAAGACTTCTCTGGGGCCAACGTCCTGACTTTC. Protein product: CASRLPGQDFSGANVLTF.